This T cell receptor beta chain was captured in a study of T cell responses to AZD1222 COVID-19 vaccine. Study findings and constraints: Sampling captured repertoires only after the peak T cell response. White British ancestry dominated among donors, who included more females, and clonal diversity was possibly underestimated. Baseline antibody screening turned up just a handful of seropositive AZD1222 recipients. Epitopes outside B.1.351 and B.1.1.7 mutated regions reportedly drew nearly half of spike TCRs.

Clones were sequenced by immunoSEQ multiplex PCR, and TCRdb holds only the in-frame ones, with some missing. The table records 200,000 to 250,000 clones, approximately 94% of them present only once. With respect to this clone: Its antigen is unidentified.

Sequencing used peripheral blood, obtained on day 0 of MenACWY control vaccination. The TCR sequence derives from an adult in good health.

CDR3 sequence reads: CASSVSNNGIEKLFF. CDR3 nucleotide sequence: TGTGCCAGCAGCGTATCGAACAACGGAATAGAAAAACTGTTTTTT. The genes are TRBV9 and TRBJ1-4; D is unclear. Germline CDR1 SGDLS, CDR2 YYNGEE. Between the trimmed V and J ends, which lost 1 base and 8 bases, there was a span of 15 bases. The CDR3 consists of 15 residues.